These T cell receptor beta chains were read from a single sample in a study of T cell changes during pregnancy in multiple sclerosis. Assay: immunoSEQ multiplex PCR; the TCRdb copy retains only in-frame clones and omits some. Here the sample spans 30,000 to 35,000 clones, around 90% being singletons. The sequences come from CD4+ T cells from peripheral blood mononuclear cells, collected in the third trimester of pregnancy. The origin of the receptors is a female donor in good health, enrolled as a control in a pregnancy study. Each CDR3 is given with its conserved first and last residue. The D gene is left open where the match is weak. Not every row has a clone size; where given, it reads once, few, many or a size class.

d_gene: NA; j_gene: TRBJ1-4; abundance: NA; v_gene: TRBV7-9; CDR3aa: CASSTSGGREKLFF; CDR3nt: TGTGCCAGCAGTACGAGTGGGGGGAGGGAAAAACTGTTTTTT
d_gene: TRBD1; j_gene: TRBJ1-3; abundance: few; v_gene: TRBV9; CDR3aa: CASSPGQGGNTIYF; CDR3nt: TGTGCCAGCTCCCCGGGACAGGGGGGAAACACCATATATTTT
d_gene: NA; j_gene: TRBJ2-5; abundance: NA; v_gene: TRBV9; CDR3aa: CASSASSVFPETQYF; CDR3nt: TGTGCCAGCAGCGCCTCTAGCGTTTTTCCAGAGACCCAGTACTTC
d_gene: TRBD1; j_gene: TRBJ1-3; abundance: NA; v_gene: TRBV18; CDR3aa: CASSPSTGDVSGNTIYF; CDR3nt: TGTGCCAGCTCACCCTCGACAGGGGATGTCTCTGGAAACACCATATATTTT
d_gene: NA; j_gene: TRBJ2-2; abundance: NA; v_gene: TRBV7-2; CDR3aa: CASTWQGTTGELFF; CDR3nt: TGTGCCAGCACTTGGCAGGGGACGACCGGGGAGCTGTTTTTT
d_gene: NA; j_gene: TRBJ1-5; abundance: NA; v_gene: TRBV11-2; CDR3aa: CASSFSTANQPQHF; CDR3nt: TGTGCCAGCAGCTTTTCCACAGCCAATCAGCCCCAGCATTTT
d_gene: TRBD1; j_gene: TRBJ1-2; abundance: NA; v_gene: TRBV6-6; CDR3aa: CASSPPGQGGYTF; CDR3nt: TGTGCCAGCAGCCCACCGGGACAGGGAGGCTACACCTTC
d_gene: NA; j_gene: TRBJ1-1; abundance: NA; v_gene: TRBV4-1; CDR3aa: CASSRNPGAGNPEAFF; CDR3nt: TGCGCCAGCAGCCGTAATCCAGGGGCAGGGAACCCTGAAGCTTTCTTT
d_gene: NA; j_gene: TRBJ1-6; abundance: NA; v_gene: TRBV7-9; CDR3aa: CASSLAGNSPLHF; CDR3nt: TGTGCCAGCAGCTTAGCCGGGAATTCACCCCTCCACTTT
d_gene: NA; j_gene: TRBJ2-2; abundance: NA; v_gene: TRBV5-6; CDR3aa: CASSIQGLDLSGELFF; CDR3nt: TGTGCCAGCAGCATACAGGGTCTGGATCTAAGCGGGGAGCTGTTTTTT
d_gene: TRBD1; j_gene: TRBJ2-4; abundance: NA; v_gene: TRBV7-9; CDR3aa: CASSFAGTGGLAKNIQYF; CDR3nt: TGTGCCAGCAGCTTTGCCGGGACAGGGGGCTTAGCCAAAAACATTCAGTACTTC
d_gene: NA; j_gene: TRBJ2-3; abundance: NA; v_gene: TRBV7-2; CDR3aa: CASSPGGNTQYF; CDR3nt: TGTGCCAGCAGCCCGGGCGGGAATACGCAGTATTTT
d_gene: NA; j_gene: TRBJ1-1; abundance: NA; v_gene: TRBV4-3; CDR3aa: CASSQEPGTEAFF; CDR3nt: TGCGCCAGCAGCCAAGAACCCGGGACTGAAGCTTTCTTT
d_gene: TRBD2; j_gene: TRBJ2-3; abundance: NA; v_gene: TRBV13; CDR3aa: CASSLSSGLTDTQYF; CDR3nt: TGTGCCAGCAGCCTTTCTAGCGGGCTCACAGATACGCAGTATTTT
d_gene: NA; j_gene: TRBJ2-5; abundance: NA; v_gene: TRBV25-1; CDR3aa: CASSDSGWYQETQYF; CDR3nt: TGTGCCAGCAGTGACTCGGGTTGGTACCAAGAGACCCAGTACTTC
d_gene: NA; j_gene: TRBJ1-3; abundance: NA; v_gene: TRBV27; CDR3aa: CASSPTGTISGNTIYF; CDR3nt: TGTGCCAGCAGTCCAACTGGGACAATCTCTGGAAACACCATATATTTT
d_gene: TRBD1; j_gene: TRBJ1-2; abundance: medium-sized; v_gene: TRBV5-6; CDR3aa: CASSSVGQLNYGYTF; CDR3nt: TGTGCCAGCAGCTCCGTGGGACAGTTAAACTATGGCTACACCTTC
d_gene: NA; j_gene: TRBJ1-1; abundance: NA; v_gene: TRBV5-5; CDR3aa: CASSLYAGNTEAFF; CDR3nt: TGTGCCAGCAGCTTGTATGCGGGGAACACTGAAGCTTTCTTT
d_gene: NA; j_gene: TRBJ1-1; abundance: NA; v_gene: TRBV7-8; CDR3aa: CASTRGSNTEAFF; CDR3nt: TGTGCCAGCACCCGGGGATCGAACACTGAAGCTTTCTTT
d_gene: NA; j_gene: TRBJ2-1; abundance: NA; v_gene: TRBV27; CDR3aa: CASSPLLAINEQFF; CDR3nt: TGTGCCAGCAGTCCCCTACTAGCTATCAATGAGCAGTTCTTC
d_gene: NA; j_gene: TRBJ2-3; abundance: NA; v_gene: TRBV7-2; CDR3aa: CASSSYNRGSTDTQYF; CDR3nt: TGTGCCAGCAGCTCCTACAACCGGGGAAGCACAGATACGCAGTATTTT
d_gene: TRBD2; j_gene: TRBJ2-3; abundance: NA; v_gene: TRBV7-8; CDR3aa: CASSGVYGGGASDTQYF; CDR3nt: TGTGCCAGCAGCGGGGTTTATGGGGGAGGGGCTTCAGATACGCAGTATTTT
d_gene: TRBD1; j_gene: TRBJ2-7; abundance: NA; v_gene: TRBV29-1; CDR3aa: CSALRDRGAYEQYF; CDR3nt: TGCAGCGCCCTCAGGGACAGGGGTGCCTACGAGCAGTACTTC
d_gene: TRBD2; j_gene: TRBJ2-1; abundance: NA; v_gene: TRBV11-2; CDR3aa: CASSLTRLAGQTNNEQFF; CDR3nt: TGTGCCAGCAGCTTAACTAGACTAGCGGGACAGACAAACAATGAGCAGTTCTTC
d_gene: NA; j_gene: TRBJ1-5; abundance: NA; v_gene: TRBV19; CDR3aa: CASSIPGAGQPQHF; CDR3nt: TGTGCCAGTAGTATCCCAGGGGCCGGGCAGCCCCAGCATTTT
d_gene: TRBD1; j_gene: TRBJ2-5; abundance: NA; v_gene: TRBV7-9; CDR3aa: CASSFGGQGTETQYF; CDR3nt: TGTGCCAGCAGCTTTGGCGGACAGGGGACAGAGACCCAGTACTTC
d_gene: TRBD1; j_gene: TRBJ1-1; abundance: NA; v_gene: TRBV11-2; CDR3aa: CASSRTGDTEAFF; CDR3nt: TGTGCCAGCAGCCGGACAGGGGACACTGAAGCTTTCTTT
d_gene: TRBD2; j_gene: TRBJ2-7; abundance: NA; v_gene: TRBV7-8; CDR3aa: CASSLLAGAYEQYF; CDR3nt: TGTGCCAGCAGCTTACTAGCGGGAGCCTACGAGCAGTACTTC
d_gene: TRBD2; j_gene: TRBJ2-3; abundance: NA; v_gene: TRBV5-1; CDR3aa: CASSLGPSGASDTQYF; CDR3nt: TGCGCCAGCAGCTTGGGCCCTAGCGGGGCCAGCGATACGCAGTATTTT